This TCR beta chain was found in a study of blood T cells in healthy people across ages. Study outcomes and limitations: Diversity of TCR beta per million T cells declined in a roughly linear way with age.

For the second PCR, which ran for about 6 to 11 cycles, a sample-barcoded 5' primer and a J-beta primer mix were used. MiXCR was run by TCRdb on the 5' RACE reads, yielding one entry per CDR3 protein. Among around 900,000 distinct CDR3 sequences, roughly 51% were seen once, and the ten largest hold roughly 23%. Note on this clonotype: Its target is not known.

This CDR3 spans 16 amino acids. With 6 bases removed from V and 0 bases from J, the gap between germline ends came to 14 bases. The sequence was collected from an older woman in good health. The V and J genes are TRBV12-3 or TRBV12-4 and TRBJ2-2; the D gene could be TRBD1 or TRBD2 (5 bases each). Sample: blood. CDR3 DNA: TGTGCCAGCAGACTCCGGGACGGCGCGAACACCGGGGAGCTGTTTTTT. Translating gives CASRLRDGANTGELFF.